Described below is a single T cell receptor beta chain sequence and its context. A read error may produce the germline difference seen at one junction end. The data were taken from a study of CD8+CD57+ T cells in acquired aplastic anemia. The CDR3 sequence is 15 residues long. The germline V gene has CDR1 SGHTA and CDR2 FQGNSA. Genomic DNA constituted the template upon which TCR beta VDJ and CDR3 profiling was performed. TCRdb itself ran the reads through MiXCR, one entry per CDR3 protein. Among some 410,000 distinct CDR3 sequences listed, roughly 64% were seen once. This clonotype was obtained from a human donor in good health, serving as a control. Material for sequencing was sorted CD4+, CD8+, or CD8+CD57+ T cells (not recorded which) from PBMCs. The chain uses TRBV7-2 and TRBJ1-6, with a weak D call TRBD1 (5 bases). The CDR3, as DNA: TGTGCCAGCAGCGAACGGCAGGGTTCTAATTCGCCCCACCACTTT. Translated, it gives CASSERQGSNSPHHF.